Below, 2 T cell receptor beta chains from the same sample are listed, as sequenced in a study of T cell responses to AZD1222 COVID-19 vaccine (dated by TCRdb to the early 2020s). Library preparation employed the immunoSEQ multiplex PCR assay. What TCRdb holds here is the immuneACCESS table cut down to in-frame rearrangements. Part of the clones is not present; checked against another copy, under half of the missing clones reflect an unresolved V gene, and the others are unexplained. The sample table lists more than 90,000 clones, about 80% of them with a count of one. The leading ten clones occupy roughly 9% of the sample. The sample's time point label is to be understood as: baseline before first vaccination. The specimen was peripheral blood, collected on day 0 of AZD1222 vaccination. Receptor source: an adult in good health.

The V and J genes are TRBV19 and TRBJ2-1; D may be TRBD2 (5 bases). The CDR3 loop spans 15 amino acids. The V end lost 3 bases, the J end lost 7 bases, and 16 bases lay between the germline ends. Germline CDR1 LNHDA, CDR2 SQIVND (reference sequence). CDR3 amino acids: CASSIRTRRVNEQFF. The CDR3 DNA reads TGTGCCAGTAGTATCAGGACGAGGCGGGTGAATGAGCAGTTCTTC.

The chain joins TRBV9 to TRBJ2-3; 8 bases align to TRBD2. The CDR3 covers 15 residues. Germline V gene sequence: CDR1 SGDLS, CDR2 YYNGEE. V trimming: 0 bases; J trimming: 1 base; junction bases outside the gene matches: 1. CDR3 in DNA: TGTGCCAGCAGCGTAGAAGCGGGAGGCACAGATACGCAGTATTTT. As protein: CASSVEAGGTDTQYF.